This TCR beta chain was sequenced for a study of blood T cell repertoires in COVID-19 (dated by TCRdb to 2018 to 2020). Broadly, across the study: Collaborator samples came from the United States, Italy and Spain and covered acute and convalescent phases of COVID-19. The prospective study material was composed of cDNA or gDNA derived from T cells, B-cell-depleted T cells, or PBMCs. Deeply sampled blood TCRbeta repertoires from subjects exposed to, actively infected with, or recovered from COVID-19 were included in the dataset. The repertoires were made available in a free public database intended to serve as a resource for research on the immune response to SARS-CoV-2. Samples were obtained from the ongoing ImmuneRACE study (first 160 participants) and from approximately 1,200 subjects provided by 6 global collaborators. Nearly every sample came with metadata listing a de-identified subject ID, COVID-19 status, age in years and sex. Where available, HLA class I and class II types were taken from metadata supplied by the sample provider and were not determined by assay-based typing. Findings and caveats that apply to the study as a whole: Clinical and demographic metadata were provided uncurated, with the amount varying by source and participant.

As for this clone: Which antigen it targets is not known. Base qualities are not provided; no much larger clone lies one nucleotide away.

TCRbeta CDR3 regions were amplified from genomic DNA by means of the immunoSEQ Assay, a bias-controlled multiplex PCR. The authors' analysis ran thus. Within the assay, amplification of reference gene primers was used to estimate how many nucleated cells each sample contained. To quantify the absolute abundance of each unique TCRbeta CDR3 rearrangement, sequence reads were collapsed and filtered. For each sample, productive Simpson clonality was calculated as the square root of Simpson's diversity index across productive rearrangements. TCRdb holds this immuneACCESS table with in-frame rearrangements only. Some clones are missing; in checked studies, unresolved V genes explain under half, and the rest has no known cause. Clone size and V and J calls were adopted from that table, with D and trimming inferred from the DNA. The sample records about 110,000 clones, about 80% of which are singletons. 4.3% of the sample is taken by the ten largest.

Reading from cysteine to phenylalanine, the CDR3 counts 14 amino acids. The read is trimmed to its CDR3 DNA, 42 bases read in frame from base 1. Deletion took 8 bases off V and 0 bases off J, with a span of 11 bases between the germline ends. The germline V gene encodes CDR1 MNHEY and CDR2 SVGAGI. Whole blood was collected in K2EDTA tubes by collaborating institutions according to the institutions' own protocols. For TCRbeta analysis, collaborators shipped samples in one of three forms: frozen whole blood, isolated PBMCs, or DNA extracted from either of those sample types. This clonotype originated in a man between 70 and 80 years old with acute or convalescent COVID-19. Specimen: peripheral blood. Recombination linked TRBV6-5 to TRBJ1-5, with TRBD1 as a weak D call on 5 bases. The nucleotide sequence reads as follows: TGTGCCAGCGGAGGGGATTATAGCAATCAGCCCCAGCATTTT. Translated, it gives CASGGDYSNQPQHF.